Listed here are 2 T cell receptor beta chains from one sample, sequenced in a study of blood T cells in healthy people across ages. Through a sample-barcoded 5' primer and a J-beta primer mix, a second PCR was run for roughly 6 to 12 cycles. TCRdb re-called the 5' RACE reads through MiXCR, storing one row per CDR3 protein. The table records about 1.4 million distinct CDR3 sequences, 59% of them present only once. Sequenced: blood. The receptors were gathered from a man between 18 and 29 years old in good health.

The CDR3 loop is CASSHRGRFPYEQYF. CDR3 nucleotide sequence: TGTGCCAGCAGTCACAGGGGTCGGTTCCCCTACGAGCAGTACTTC. The chain is built from TRBV14 and TRBJ2-7, with TRBD1 matching over 7 bases. Germline V gene sequence: CDR1 SGHDN, CDR2 FVKESK. This CDR3 spans 15 amino acids. The junction had 10 bases not matched to a gene; V was cut back by 6 bases and J by 2 bases. Combining the CDR3 with reference TRBV14 and TRBJ2-7 gives the whole variable domain EAGVTQFPSHSVIEKGQTVTLRCDPISGHDNLYWYRRVMGKEIKFLLHFVKESKQDESGMPNNRFLAERTGGTYSTLKVQPAELEDSGVYFCASSHRGRFPYEQYFGPGTRLTVT.

This clonotype came up once. The final CDR3 position lacks the conserved phenylalanine or tryptophan, pointing to a likely read error. The chain combines TRBV5-5 with TRBJ2-1; tentatively, D is TRBD1 (5 bases). Germline loops: CDR1 SGHKS, CDR2 YYEKEE (reference sequence). Trimming left V 5 bases short and J 0 bases short, with 12 bases between. The CDR3 has 15 amino acids. In DNA, the CDR3 is TGTGCCAGCAGTGTGGACATGAGCTCCTACAATGAGCAGTTCTCC. Its translation is CASSVDMSSYNEQFS.